What follows are 2 T cell receptor beta chains derived from one specimen sequenced in a study of regulatory T cells in long-lasting Graves disease. TCR beta libraries were built with iRepertoire HTBI primers and Arm-PCR of CDR3 regions. TCRdb independently ran MiXCR on the multiplex PCR reads; one entry per CDR3 protein. The table lists roughly 700,000 distinct CDR3 sequences, roughly 30% of them singletons, with roughly 41% in the top ten. Regarding time point: persistent/refractory GD, antithyroid drugs over 5 years with positive TRAb. After RNA was extracted from PBMCs, the TCR library was made from it. Here the sequenced sample was peripheral blood mononuclear cells (PBMCs), taken when the disease was refractory, from a patient treated with antithyroid drugs. Receptors originate from a female donor with Graves disease.

This clonotype was seen more than once but under ten times. The chain is built from TRBV27 and TRBJ1-3; 10 nucleotides agree with TRBD1. Unmatched junction bases numbered 6, after V lost 7 bases and J lost 3 bases. This CDR3 has 15 amino acids. CDR1 is MNHEY, CDR2 SMNVEV, per germline (reference sequence). In DNA form, the CDR3 reads TGTGCCAGCAAACGGACAGGGGGATATGGAAACACCATATATTTT. It yields the protein CASKRTGGYGNTIYF.

At least ten counts were recorded for this clonotype. This chain joins TRBV6-5 and TRBJ1-5, with D perhaps matching TRBD1 (6 bases). There are 12 residues in the CDR3. Trimming removed 1 base at V and 9 bases at J, with 7 bases between. CDR1 and CDR2 from the germline V gene are MNHEY and SVGAGI. The CDR3 region has the DNA TGTGCCAGCAGTTACTTACAGGGGCCCCAGCATTTT. Translating gives CASSYLQGPQHF.